This T cell receptor beta chain was identified during a study of vaccination and CD4 T cells after COVID-19. The overall study: Participants got two doses of BNT162b2 or mRNA-1273 vaccine. At a median around 72 days (range 14 to 241) after dose two, post-vaccine samples were obtained.

Treatment described: roughly ten-day PBMC culture with coronavirus spike peptide pools or control peptides (ViraFEST assay). Collection of the unexposed donor's CD4+ T cells took place before the COVID-19 pandemic (2011-2018). It was with 9 to 10 IU/ml IL-2 and around 10 ug/ml peptide pools that roughly 2 million PBMCs per well were cultured. Points on this clonotype: Antigen: not known.

Cultured CD4+ T cell DNA was sequenced using the Oncomine TCR Beta short-read assay. Genomic DNA was taken out of cultured CD4+ T cells by extraction. TCRdb reprocessed the PCR reads with MiXCR, giving one entry per CDR3 protein. Of about 10,000 distinct CDR3 sequences listed, 40% are singletons. V shed 1 base and J 3 bases; nucleotides not matched to a gene: 5. The CDR3 has 17 amino acids. CDR1 is KGHDR, CDR2 SFDVKD, per germline. This chain links TRBV24-1 with TRBJ2-3, with 11 bases identical to TRBD2. This TCR came from a human donor in good health. Specimen: CD4+ T cells from blood, cultured in vitro. The CDR3 DNA sequence: TGTGCCACCAGTGATTTTTGGCTAGCGGGAGGTACAGATACGCAGTATTTT. This sequence encodes CATSDFWLAGGTDTQYF.